Below, 26 T cell receptor beta chains from the same sample are listed, as sequenced in a study of T-cell reconstitution after alpha-beta-depleted transplantation in children. For TCRbeta, the library was prepared with unique molecular identifiers. TCRdb re-analysed the PCR reads in MiXCR, keeping a single row per CDR3 protein. The data hold 600,000 to 700,000 distinct CDR3 sequences, with around 16% observed a single time. The sample in question was PBMCs from the stem cell graft donor, obtained from the stem cell graft. The receptors derive from a human donor who donated a stem cell graft to a child with acute myeloid leukemia.

The table lists this clonotype with many counts. This chain links TRBV12-3 or TRBV12-4 with TRBJ1-5, with no clear D. The CDR3 consists of 14 residues. Trimming shortened V by 3 bases and J by 3 bases, and 9 bases separated the two germline ends. The CDR3 region is CASSFGVLNQPQHF. CDR3 nucleotide sequence: TGTGCCAGCAGTTTCGGAGTACTCAATCAGCCCCAGCATTTT.

This clonotype has just a few counts. The rearrangement joins TRBV2 to TRBJ2-5, with D possibly TRBD1 on 7 matching bases. Germline assignment: CDR1 SNHLY and CDR2 FYNNEI. The CDR3 loop spans 13 amino acids. V lost 10 bases and J 3 bases, leaving 15 bases between the germline ends. CDR3 sequence reads: CAILDREEETQYF. CDR3 sequence (DNA): TGTGCCATCCTTGACAGGGAGGAAGAGACCCAGTACTTC.

This clonotype was recorded many times. The chain uses TRBV20-1 and TRBJ1-6, with D tentatively TRBD1 (5 bases). The ends were cut back, 0 bases at V and 7 bases at J, with 19 bases in the middle. The CDR3 sequence is 17 residues long. Germline CDR1 is DFQATT and CDR2 is SNEGSKA (reference sequence). The DNA of the CDR3 is TGCAGTGCTAGAGATGGAGGGGAAGGGGTTCCCAATTCACCCCTCCACTTT. Translated: CSARDGGEGVPNSPLHF.

This clonotype was seen repeatedly, ten times or more. J is TRBJ1-1 and V is TRBV6-6; weak D call: TRBD1 (6 bases). Per germline, CDR1 MNHNY and CDR2 SVGAGI (reference sequence). The V gene lost 10 bases and the J gene lost 5 bases, with 11 bases spanning the gap. The CDR3 is 11 residues long. CDR3 in amino acids: CATDTGTEAFF. For the CDR3, the DNA is TGTGCCACCGACACAGGGACTGAAGCTTTCTTT.

This chain uses TRBV18 with TRBJ1-2; 9 positions match TRBD1. The CDR3 is made up of 14 amino acids. Unmatched junction bases numbered 5, after V lost 1 base and J lost 8 bases. The germline V gene encodes CDR1 KGHSH and CDR2 LQKENI. CDR3 residues: CASSPLDRGGGYTF. The CDR3 DNA follows: TGTGCCAGCTCACCACTGGACAGGGGCGGCGGCTACACCTTC.

This clonotype showed up just a few times. The chain recombines TRBV12-5 with TRBJ1-1; TRBD1 aligns across 7 bases. Trimming removed 2 bases from V and 5 bases from J; junction bases left unmatched: 5. Germline V gene data show CDR1 as LGHNT and CDR2 as FRNRAP. CDR3 size: 14 residues. The CDR3, as DNA: TGTGCTAGTGGTTTGCAGGGGGTAGATACTGAAGCTTTCTTT. Translated: CASGLQGVDTEAFF.

This clonotype showed up many times. The genes are TRBV5-1 and TRBJ2-7, with no clear D. Germline lookup yields CDR1 SGHRS and CDR2 YFSETQ. V was trimmed by 3 bases and J by 0 bases, leaving 7 bases between them. The CDR3 is 13 amino acids. The CDR3 coding sequence is TGCGCCAGCAGCTCCCTGAGCTCCTACGAGCAGTACTTC. This sequence encodes CASSSLSSYEQYF.

CDR3 loop: CASSATGTLTGWEQFF. CDR3 DNA sequence: TGTGCCAGCAGTGCTACGGGGACTCTCACGGGTTGGGAGCAGTTCTTC. The V and J genes are TRBV25-1 and TRBJ2-1, with a weak D call TRBD2 (6 bases). This CDR3 is built from 16 residues. Germline loops: CDR1 MGHDK, CDR2 SYGVNS. V shed 4 bases and J shed 10 bases, with 23 bases lying between them.

This clonotype occurred a few times. The chain couples TRBV10-3 to TRBJ2-6; 10 nucleotides agree with TRBD2. Germline V gives CDR1 ENHRY, CDR2 SYGVKD. The junction had 9 bases not matched to a gene; V was cut back by 3 bases and J by 1 base. The CDR3 sequence is 19 residues long. CDR3 DNA sequence: TGTGCCATCAGTGATCCACCGGGACTAGCGACGTCTGGGGCCAACGTCCTGACTTTC. This sequence encodes CAISDPPGLATSGANVLTF.

This clonotype came up many times. The chain links TRBV20-1 to TRBJ2-7; a weak D match, TRBD2 (6 bases). The germline V gene encodes CDR1 DFQATT and CDR2 SNEGSKA (reference sequence). The CDR3 runs 11 residues. Trimming left V 4 bases short and J 3 bases short, with 7 bases between. For the CDR3, the DNA is TGCAGTGCTATCGGGGGCTACGAGCAGTACTTC. Its translation is CSAIGGYEQYF.

This clonotype was detected many times. The rearrangement links TRBV20-1 to TRBJ1-2; the D is unclear. Trimming shortened V by 0 bases and J by 2 bases, and 13 bases separated the two germline ends. Germline V gene data show CDR1 as DFQATT and CDR2 as SNEGSKA (reference sequence). The CDR3 loop spans 15 amino acids. CDR3 amino acids: CSARDLRHLNYGYTF. CDR3 DNA sequence: TGCAGTGCTAGAGATTTAAGGCATCTAAACTATGGCTACACCTTC.

This chain connects TRBV7-7 to TRBJ2-7; 7 nucleotides line up with TRBD1. The CDR3 runs to 18 residues. Trimming removed 1 base from V and 5 bases from J; junction bases left unmatched: 17. Germline V gives CDR1 SSHAT, CDR2 FNYEAQ (reference sequence). In DNA form, the CDR3 reads TGTGCCAGCAGCTTAGTAGGAGGTCAGGGGGATCGGTCCCACGAGCAGTACTTC. Translation: CASSLVGGQGDRSHEQYF.

V usage is TRBV7-2 and J usage is TRBJ2-5; a possible D gene is TRBD1 (5 bases). V lost 5 bases and J 0 bases, leaving 13 bases between the germline ends. Germline assignment: CDR1 SGHTA and CDR2 FQGNSA. This CDR3 comprises 15 residues. CDR3 bases: TGTGCCAGCAGCCGGTGGGGCCATTACCAAGAGACCCAGTACTTC. Translated: CASSRWGHYQETQYF.

There are a few counts of this clonotype. The chain carries TRBV28 and TRBJ1-5; D not resolved. This CDR3 has 16 amino acids. Germline-derived CDR1 and CDR2 are MDHEN and SYDVKM. Trimming took 1 base from V and 0 from J, leaving 10 bases between them. The CDR3 is CASSLFGYDSNQPQHF. In DNA, the CDR3 is TGTGCCAGCAGTTTATTCGGGTACGATAGCAATCAGCCCCAGCATTTT. Using reference TRBV28 and TRBJ1-5 for the parts outside the CDR3, the full variable domain is DVKVTQSSRYLVKRTGEKVFLECVQDMDHENMFWYRQDPGLGLRLIYFSYDVKMKEKGDIPEGYSVSREKKERFSLILESASTNQTSMYLCASSLFGYDSNQPQHFGDGTRLSIL.

This clonotype was observed a handful of times. The chain has TRBV20-1 and TRBJ2-5, with D perhaps TRBD1 or TRBD2 (5 bases each). The CDR3 runs 15 residues. V was clipped by 1 base and J by 0 bases, with 12 bases between them. Germline-derived CDR1 and CDR2 are DFQATT and SNEGSKA (reference sequence). CDR3 DNA sequence: TGCAGTGCTAGAGTTCGGGGCTGGTACCAAGAGACCCAGTACTTC. It translates to CSARVRGWYQETQYF.

The chain has TRBV9 and TRBJ1-2, with D hard to call. The CDR3 length is 13 residues. Germline values: CDR1 SGDLS, CDR2 YYNGEE. V lost 2 bases and J lost 6, with 11 bases in between. For the CDR3, the DNA is TGTGCCAGCAGCGTGGGGAACGGGCATGGCTACACCTTC. The encoded protein is CASSVGNGHGYTF.

This clonotype appeared many times. The chain is built from TRBV15 and TRBJ2-5; D is undetermined. This CDR3 contains 13 residues. V was cut by 4 bases and J by 2 bases, with 8 bases left in between. CDR1 LNHNV and CDR2 YYDKDF come from the germline V gene (reference sequence). The CDR3 here is CATSKRYQETQYF. The CDR3 DNA is TGTGCCACCAGCAAGAGATATCAAGAGACCCAGTACTTC.

This clonotype was seen many times. The chain employs TRBV7-9 and TRBJ2-7; D ambiguous. The CDR3 is 14 amino acids. Trimming shortened V by 0 bases and J by 5 bases, and 11 bases separated the two germline ends. CDR1 and CDR2 from the germline V gene are SEHNR and FQNEAQ (reference sequence). The CDR3 region is CASSLAGPVNEQYV. The CDR3, as DNA: TGTGCCAGCAGCTTAGCAGGCCCAGTGAACGAGCAGTACGTC.

This chain uses TRBV7-9 with TRBJ1-3; 7 bases are a match to TRBD1. Germline loops: CDR1 SEHNR, CDR2 FQNEAQ (reference sequence). The V segment lost 5 bases and the J segment 0 bases; nucleotides outside the gene matches: 7. The CDR3 totals 16 residues. The CDR3 nucleotides are TGTGCCAGCAGCCTGAGACAGGGCGACTCTGGAAACACCATATATTTT. Protein sequence: CASSLRQGDSGNTIYF.

In its sample, this clonotype was seen a few times. The chain uses TRBV6-5 and TRBJ1-3; a possible D gene is TRBD1 (5 bases). The V and J ends lost 0 bases and 8 bases respectively, with 14 bases between them. The germline V gene has CDR1 MNHEY and CDR2 SVGAGI. The CDR3 is made up of 15 amino acids. The CDR3 protein is CASSYSSQARDTIYF. The DNA for the CDR3 is TGTGCCAGCAGTTACTCTTCACAGGCGAGAGACACCATATATTTT.

The table lists this clonotype with many counts. The chain links TRBV18 to TRBJ1-1, with D uncertain. The CDR3 consists of 13 residues. V shed 1 base and J shed 1 base, with 4 bases lying between them. CDR1 KGHSH and CDR2 LQKENI come from the germline V gene. The CDR3 region has the DNA TGTGCCAGCTCACCACAGGGGAACACTGAAGCTTTCTTT. Translating it yields CASSPQGNTEAFF.

This sequence joins TRBV29-1 and TRBJ2-1; D is perhaps TRBD1 (6 bases). The CDR3 sequence is 17 residues long. V was cut by 5 bases and J by 0 bases, with 20 bases left in between. Germline V CDR1 and CDR2: SQVTM, ANQGSEA. The CDR3 here is CSVNRGTGLSSYNEQFF. As DNA, the CDR3 is TGCAGCGTTAACCGCGGAACAGGGCTTAGCTCCTACAATGAGCAGTTCTTC.

This clonotype appeared many times. This rearrangement joins TRBV5-1 to TRBJ2-1, with D possibly being TRBD1 (6 bases). The V gene lost 0 bases and the J gene lost 4 bases, with 8 bases spanning the gap. CDR3 length equals 14 residues. Germline CDR1 and CDR2: SGHRS and YFSETQ. Here the CDR3 reads CASSLGQDYNEQFF. CDR3 coding DNA: TGCGCCAGCAGCTTGGGACAGGATTACAATGAGCAGTTCTTC.

The J gene is TRBJ2-3, the V gene TRBV3-1, with TRBD2 identical over 12 bases. The CDR3 has 16 residues. Germline V gene lookup returns CDR1 LGHDT and CDR2 YNNKEL (reference sequence). V shed 4 bases, J shed 6 bases, and the junction held 8 bases outside the gene matches. CDR3 coding DNA: TGTGCCAGCAGCCTATTAACCGGGACTAGCGGGGATACGCAGTATTTT. This encodes CASSLLTGTSGDTQYF.

This chain connects TRBV7-2 to TRBJ1-5; D possibly corresponds to TRBD1 (6 bases). Trimming removed 4 bases from V and 6 bases from J, with 16 bases in between. Germline CDR1 is SGHTA and CDR2 is FQGNSA. The length of the CDR3 is 15 residues. This CDR3 reads CASSSFRGGIQPQHF. The CDR3 coding sequence is TGTGCCAGCAGCTCTTTCAGGGGAGGGATTCAGCCCCAGCATTTT.

The rearrangement links TRBV4-1 to TRBJ1-5, with 11 bases identical to TRBD1. CDR3 length: 16 residues. Trimming removed 4 bases from V and 5 bases from J; junction bases left unmatched: 7. Looked up from germline, CDR1 is MGHRA and CDR2 is YSYEKL. The CDR3 is CASSPGQGERYQPQHF. CDR3 nucleotides: TGCGCCAGCAGCCCGGGACAGGGGGAGAGGTATCAGCCCCAGCATTTT.